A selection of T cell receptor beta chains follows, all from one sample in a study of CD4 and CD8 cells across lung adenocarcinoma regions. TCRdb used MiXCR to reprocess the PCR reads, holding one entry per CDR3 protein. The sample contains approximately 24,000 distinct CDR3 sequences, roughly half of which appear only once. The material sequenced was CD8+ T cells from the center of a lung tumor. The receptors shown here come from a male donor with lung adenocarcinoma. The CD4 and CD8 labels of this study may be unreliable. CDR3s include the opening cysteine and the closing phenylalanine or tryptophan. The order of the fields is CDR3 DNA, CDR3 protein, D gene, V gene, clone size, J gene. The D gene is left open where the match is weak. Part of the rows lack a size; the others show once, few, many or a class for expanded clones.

DNA: TGTGCCAGCAGTTTAGGACTAGCCCCCTACGAGCAGTACTTC; CDR3: CASSLGLAPYEQYF; D: TRBD2; V: TRBV12-3/TRBV12-4; size: medium-sized; J: TRBJ2-7
DNA: TGCGCCAGCAGCCTTGGACTAGCGGGCCACACAGATACGCAGTATTTT; CDR3: CASSLGLAGHTDTQYF; D: TRBD2; V: TRBV5-1; size: many; J: TRBJ2-3
DNA: TGTGCCAGCAGTTACTCGGGCGGCTATAATTCACCCCTCCACTTT; CDR3: CASSYSGGYNSPLHF; D: .; V: TRBV6-5; size: few; J: TRBJ1-6
DNA: TGTGCCAGCAGCTGCACCAAGGGGGCGGGAGGGAAGGACACGCAGTATTTT; CDR3: CASSCTKGAGGKDTQYF; D: TRBD2; V: TRBV6-1; size: .; J: TRBJ2-3
DNA: TGCGGCGGCACGGGGCTGTGGGCCACAGATACGCAGTACTTT; CDR3: CGGTGLWATDTQYF; D: .; V: TRBV10-2; size: .; J: TRBJ2-3
DNA: TGTGCCAGCGCAGAACACAATGAGCAGTTCTTC; CDR3: CASAEHNEQFF; D: .; V: TRBV6-5; size: medium-sized; J: TRBJ2-1
DNA: TGTGCCAGCAGTCGGGGAGGAGGGGGGGGGGGACTGGGGACCCAGTATTTT; CDR3: CASSRGGGGGGLGTQYF; D: .; V: TRBV27; size: once; J: TRBJ2-3
DNA: TGTGCCAGCAGGCAAAAAACTAGCGGGAGACGTGGGACGCAGTATTTT; CDR3: CASRQKTSGRRGTQYF; D: TRBD2; V: TRBV6-1; size: many; J: TRBJ2-3
DNA: TGTGCCAGCAGGAGGACTAGCGGGAGTGGATACGAGCAGTACTTC; CDR3: CASRRTSGSGYEQYF; D: TRBD2; V: TRBV6-1; size: .; J: TRBJ2-7
DNA: TGTGCCATGAGGCTGTGTGGCAAAAACATGCAGTACTTC; CDR3: CAMRLCGKNMQYF; D: .; V: TRBV10-3; size: once; J: TRBJ2-4
DNA: TGTGCCAGCAGTAATACAGGGGGGGGAAAAGAGACCCAGTACTTC; CDR3: CASSNTGGGKETQYF; D: .; V: TRBV12-3/TRBV12-4; size: few; J: TRBJ2-5
DNA: TGCGCCAGCAGCCAACTCATAGGGCAGGGGAGGGAAAAACTGTTTTTT; CDR3: CASSQLIGQGREKLFF; D: .; V: TRBV4-1; size: .; J: TRBJ1-4
DNA: TGTGCCAGCAGCATACCCCCAGGGACCCAGTACTTC; CDR3: CASSIPPGTQYF; D: .; V: TRBV7-2; size: many; J: TRBJ2-5
DNA: TGCGCCAGCAGCCAAGCATTAGGCGTCTATGGCTACACCTTC; CDR3: CASSQALGVYGYTF; D: .; V: TRBV4-1; size: .; J: TRBJ1-2
DNA: TGTGCCAGCAGTCCCGCCGGAATAGAAAAACTGTTTTTT; CDR3: CASSPAGIEKLFF; D: .; V: TRBV28; size: many; J: TRBJ1-4
DNA: TGTGCCAGCGGCCGAGACAGGCCCAAAGATACGCAGTATTTT; CDR3: CASGRDRPKDTQYF; D: .; V: TRBV27; size: few; J: TRBJ2-3
DNA: TGTGCCAGCAGTAAGGGGCTAGGGGGTTGTGACCCAGAGACCCAGTACTTC; CDR3: CASSKGLGGCDPETQYF; D: .; V: TRBV6-1; size: .; J: TRBJ2-5
DNA: TGCGCCAGCAGCTCTGACAGGGAGTTGGATGAAAAACTGTTTTTT; CDR3: CASSSDRELDEKLFF; D: TRBD1; V: TRBV5-1; size: few; J: TRBJ1-4
DNA: TGTGCCAGCAGTGAAGGGTCTGGGGCACAGGCTCTAAGCACAGATACGCTGTATTTT; CDR3: CASSEGSGAQALSTDTLYF; D: .; V: TRBV6-1; size: once; J: TRBJ2-3
DNA: TGTGCCAGCAGCACCGGGACTAGCAATGAGCAGTTCTTC; CDR3: CASSTGTSNEQFF; D: TRBD2; V: TRBV6-1; size: few; J: TRBJ2-1
DNA: TGTGCCAGCAGTAAGGGGCTCGGGGGCCGTGACAAAGATACCCAGTACTTC; CDR3: CASSKGLGGRDKDTQYF; D: .; V: TRBV6-1; size: once; J: TRBJ2-5
DNA: TGTGCCAGCAGTTCCTCCTACAGGGGCGAGCAGTACTTC; CDR3: CASSSSYRGEQYF; D: TRBD1; V: TRBV7-2; size: .; J: TRBJ2-7
DNA: TGTGCCACCAGCATCCGACAGGGCTATACAGATACGCAGTATTTT; CDR3: CATSIRQGYTDTQYF; D: TRBD1; V: TRBV15; size: .; J: TRBJ2-3
DNA: TGTGCCAGCAGTGGGGCTAGCCCGTATGAGCAGTTCTTC; CDR3: CASSGASPYEQFF; D: .; V: TRBV6-1; size: few; J: TRBJ2-1
DNA: TGCAGTGCTGCCAATCTAGCGGGAGCCAACTACAATGAGCAGTTCTTC; CDR3: CSAANLAGANYNEQFF; D: TRBD2; V: TRBV20-1; size: .; J: TRBJ2-1
DNA: TGTGCCAGCAGTTTGCTCGGGAGGGGGCTTAGAGCCAAAAATACGCAGTATTTT; CDR3: CASSLLGRGLRAKNTQYF; D: .; V: TRBV27; size: .; J: TRBJ2-3
DNA: TGCGCCGGGGGGCAAGGGGGCGGTGACAAAGAGACCCAGTATTTT; CDR3: CAGGQGGGDKETQYF; D: .; V: TRBV4-1; size: once; J: TRBJ2-3
DNA: TGTGCCAGCAGTTTAATGCAGTCCGGCGAGCAGTACTTC; CDR3: CASSLMQSGEQYF; D: .; V: TRBV27; size: many; J: TRBJ2-7
DNA: TGTGCCGGGAGCCCCCAAGGAGATACGCAGTATTTT; CDR3: CAGSPQGDTQYF; D: .; V: TRBV11-3; size: once; J: TRBJ2-3
DNA: TGCAGTGCTAGACGACCATCGGCAGGAAGCTCCTACGAGCAGTACTTC; CDR3: CSARRPSAGSSYEQYF; D: .; V: TRBV20-1; size: .; J: TRBJ2-7
DNA: TGTGCCAGCAAATTTTACAATGAGCAGTTCTTC; CDR3: CASKFYNEQFF; D: .; V: TRBV6-1; size: few; J: TRBJ2-1
DNA: TGCGCCAGCAGCCGGGGACCCCGCGAAGATACGCAGTATTTT; CDR3: CASSRGPREDTQYF; D: .; V: TRBV4-1; size: many; J: TRBJ2-3
DNA: TGTGCCAGCCGGCGGGACGGCAAAGATATTCAGTATTTC; CDR3: CASRRDGKDIQYF; D: .; V: TRBV6-1; size: .; J: TRBJ2-3
DNA: TGTGCCAGCAGTGAAAACCGTCCCCCCCGGTATCGGTACTTC; CDR3: CASSENRPPRYRYF; D: .; V: TRBV6-1; size: .; J: TRBJ2-3